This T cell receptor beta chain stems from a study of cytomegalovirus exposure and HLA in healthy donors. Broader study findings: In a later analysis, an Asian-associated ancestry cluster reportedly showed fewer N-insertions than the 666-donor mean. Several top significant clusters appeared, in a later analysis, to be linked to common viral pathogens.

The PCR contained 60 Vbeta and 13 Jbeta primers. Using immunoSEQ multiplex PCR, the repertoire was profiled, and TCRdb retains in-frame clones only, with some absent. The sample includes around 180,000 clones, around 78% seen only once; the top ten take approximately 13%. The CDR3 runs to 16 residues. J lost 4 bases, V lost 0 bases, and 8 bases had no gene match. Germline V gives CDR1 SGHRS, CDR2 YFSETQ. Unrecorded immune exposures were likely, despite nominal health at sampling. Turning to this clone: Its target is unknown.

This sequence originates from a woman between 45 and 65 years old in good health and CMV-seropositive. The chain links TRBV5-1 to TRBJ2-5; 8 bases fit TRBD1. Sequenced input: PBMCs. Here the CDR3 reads CASSLAPTGAGETQYF. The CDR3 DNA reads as TGCGCCAGCAGCTTGGCCCCGACAGGGGCGGGAGAGACCCAGTACTTC.